The T cell receptor (beta chain) described here comes from a study of blood T cell repertoires in COVID-19. Study as a whole: Sources were T cells, B-cell-depleted T cells, or PBMCs; the material itself was cDNA or gDNA.

The CDR3 is 11 amino acids. The germline gives CDR1 GTSNPN, CDR2 SVGIG (reference sequence). V lost 3 bases and J 4 bases, leaving 4 bases between the germline ends. This clone came up a few times. TCRdb's copy holds only in-frame clones and misses some; the assay was immunoSEQ multiplex PCR. The sample carries around 310,000 clones, around nine tenths recorded once. This chain connects TRBV30 to TRBJ2-1; no clear D gene. Sequences were obtained from peripheral blood. The origin of this receptor is a woman aged 60 to 75 with acute or convalescent COVID-19. The CDR3 region has the DNA TGTGCCTGGAGCGGTTACAATGAGCAGTTCTTC. Encoded protein: CAWSGYNEQFF.